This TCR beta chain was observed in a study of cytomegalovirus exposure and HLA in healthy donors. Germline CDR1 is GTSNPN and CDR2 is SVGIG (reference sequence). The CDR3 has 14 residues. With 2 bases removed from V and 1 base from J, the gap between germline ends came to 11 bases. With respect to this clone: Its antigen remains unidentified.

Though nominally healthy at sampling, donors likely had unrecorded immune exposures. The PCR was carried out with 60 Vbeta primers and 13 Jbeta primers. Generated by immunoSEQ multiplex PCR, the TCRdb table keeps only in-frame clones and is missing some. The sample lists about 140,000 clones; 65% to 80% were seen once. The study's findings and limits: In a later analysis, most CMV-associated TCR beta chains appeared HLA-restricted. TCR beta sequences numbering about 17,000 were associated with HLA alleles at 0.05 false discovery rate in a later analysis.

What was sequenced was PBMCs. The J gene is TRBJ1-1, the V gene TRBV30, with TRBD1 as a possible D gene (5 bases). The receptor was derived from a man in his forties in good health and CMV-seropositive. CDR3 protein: CAWSSLTANTEAFF. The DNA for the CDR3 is TGTGCCTGGAGTTCTTTGACAGCGAACACTGAAGCTTTCTTT. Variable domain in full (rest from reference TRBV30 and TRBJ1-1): SQTIHQWPATLVQPVGSPLSLECTVEGTSNPNLYWYRQAAGRGLQLLFYSVGIGQISSEVPQNLSASRPQDRQFILSSKKLLLSDSGFYLCAWSSLTANTEAFFGQGTRLTVV.